This is a list of T cell receptor beta chains from one sample in a study of T cell changes during pregnancy in multiple sclerosis. The assay was immunoSEQ multiplex PCR, and TCRdb's table has in-frame clones only and misses some. The data hold around 97,000 clones, with 90% observed a single time. The sample in question was peripheral blood, obtained in the second trimester of pregnancy. Every receptor here comes from a female donor in good health, enrolled as a control in a pregnancy study. The CDR3 runs from the conserved cysteine through the conserved F or W. The D gene is left open where the match is weak. Size is stated for part of the rows, as once, few or many counts, or as a class when the clone is expanded.

V gene	J gene	D gene	clone size	CDR3 DNA	CDR3 protein
TRBV5-5	TRBJ1-4	NA	NA	TGTGCCAGCAGCTTCCAGGGATTTAGAGAGGAAAAACTGTTTTTT	CASSFQGFREEKLFF
TRBV6-6	TRBJ1-1	NA	NA	TGTGCCAGCGACCCTAGGCGGGGGGGCACTGAAGCTTTCTTT	CASDPRRGGTEAFF
TRBV11-3	TRBJ2-3	NA	NA	TGTGCCAGCAGCTTAACCAGTGATACGCAGTATTTT	CASSLTSDTQYF
TRBV5-1	TRBJ1-4	NA	NA	TGCGCCAGCAGCTTGGGGGGCAGTCGACCTCTGATGGGTGAAAAACTGTTTTTT	CASSLGGSRPLMGEKLFF
TRBV2	TRBJ1-4	TRBD1	few	TGTGCCAGCAGTTGGCAGGGGGCAACTAATGAAAAACTGTTTTTT	CASSWQGATNEKLFF
TRBV2	TRBJ2-7	TRBD2	NA	TGTGCCAGCAGTGGGTTAGCGGGGGCTGCTAGCGAGCAGTACTTC	CASSGLAGAASEQYF
TRBV11-2	TRBJ1-1	TRBD1	NA	TGTGCCAGCAGCTTGGGGTGGGGGACAGGCAACACTGAAGCTTTCTTT	CASSLGWGTGNTEAFF
TRBV18	TRBJ1-2	NA	NA	TGTGCCAGCTCACCTCAGGGGACCCATGGCTACACCTTC	CASSPQGTHGYTF
TRBV9	TRBJ1-1	TRBD1	NA	TGTGCCAGCATTACCGAACAGGGGGCGATTTCAATGAACACTGAAGCTTTCTTT	CASITEQGAISMNTEAFF
TRBV7-2	TRBJ1-5	NA	NA	TGTGCCAGCAGCCCGAGCGGCAGAGAGGATCAGCCCCAGCATTTT	CASSPSGREDQPQHF
TRBV10-3	TRBJ1-2	NA	NA	TGTGCCATCAGCCCTAACATCCCGGGTCCCTCTAACTATGGCTACACCTTC	CAISPNIPGPSNYGYTF
TRBV10-2	TRBJ1-1	NA	NA	TGCGCCAGCAGTGTGACAGGAAACACGGAAGCTTTCTTT	CASSVTGNTEAFF
TRBV28	TRBJ2-2	TRBD2	NA	TGTGCCAGCATCCTCAGGACTAGCGGGAACACCGGGGAGCTGTTTTTT	CASILRTSGNTGELFF
TRBV19	TRBJ1-2	NA	NA	TGTGCCAGTAGTAGTACAGGGTTGGGCTATGGCTACACCTTC	CASSSTGLGYGYTF
TRBV19	TRBJ2-7	TRBD2	NA	TGTGCCAGTAGTAGGACTAGCGAAACCTCCTACGAGCAGTACTTC	CASSRTSETSYEQYF
TRBV28	TRBJ2-7	TRBD2	NA	TGTGCCAGCAGTGTTAGCGGGGCCACCTACGAGCAGTACTTC	CASSVSGATYEQYF
TRBV27	TRBJ1-2	TRBD1	once	TGTGCCAGCAGTTCGGGACAGTCTTGGGGTGGCTACACCTTC	CASSSGQSWGGYTF
TRBV18	TRBJ1-1	NA	NA	TGTGCCAGCTCATCGACAGCGAACACTGAAGCTTTCTTT	CASSSTANTEAFF
TRBV5-1	TRBJ2-3	NA	NA	TGCGCCAGCAGCGAGGAGCCGGGAAGGGGCACAGATACGCAGTATTTT	CASSEEPGRGTDTQYF
TRBV5-1	TRBJ2-3	TRBD2	NA	TGCGCCAGCAGCTTGGGCCTCCTGCTAGCGGGCACAGATACGCAGTATTTT	CASSLGLLLAGTDTQYF
TRBV25-1	TRBJ1-4	NA	NA	TGTGCCAGCAGACAGATAGGGGGGGCAAGTGAAAAACTGTTTTTT	CASRQIGGASEKLFF
TRBV28	TRBJ1-2	NA	NA	TGTGCCAGCAGCAGTTTCGGGCAGGGAAAAGGCTACACCTTC	CASSSFGQGKGYTF
TRBV10-3	TRBJ1-6	NA	NA	TGTGCCATCAGGGGTCGCGGGGGTAATTCACCCCTCCACTTT	CAIRGRGGNSPLHF
TRBV7-9	TRBJ2-3	TRBD1	once	TGTGCCAGCAGCCCACACTCTGGCAGGGGGCTTACAGATACGCAGTATTTT	CASSPHSGRGLTDTQYF
TRBV19	TRBJ1-1	NA	NA	TGTGCCAGTAGTATAGCCGGGGTTGGCAGGGCTTTCTTT	CASSIAGVGRAFF
TRBV13	TRBJ2-1	TRBD2	NA	TGTGCCAGCAGCCCCCCAGGACTAGCGGGATCAGGGGAGCAGTTCTTC	CASSPPGLAGSGEQFF
TRBV19	TRBJ1-1	NA	few	TGTGCCAGTAGTATACTCCGGGGTGTGGGCACTGAAGCTTTCTTT	CASSILRGVGTEAFF